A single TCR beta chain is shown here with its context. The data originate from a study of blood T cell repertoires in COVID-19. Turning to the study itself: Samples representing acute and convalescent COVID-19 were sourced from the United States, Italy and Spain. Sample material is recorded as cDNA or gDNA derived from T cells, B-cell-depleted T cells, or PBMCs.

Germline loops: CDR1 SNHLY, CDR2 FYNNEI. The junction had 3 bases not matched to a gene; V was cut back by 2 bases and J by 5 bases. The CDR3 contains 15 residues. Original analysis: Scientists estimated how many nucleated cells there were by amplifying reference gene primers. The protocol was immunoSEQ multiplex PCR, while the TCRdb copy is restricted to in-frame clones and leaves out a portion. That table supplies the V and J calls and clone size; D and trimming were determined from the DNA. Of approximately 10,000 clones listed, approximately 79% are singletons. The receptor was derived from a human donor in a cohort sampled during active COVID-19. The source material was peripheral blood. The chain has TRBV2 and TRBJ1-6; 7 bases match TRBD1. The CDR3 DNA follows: TGTGCCAGCAGTGAATCCAGGGGGAATAATTCACCCCTCCACTTT. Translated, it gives CASSESRGNNSPLHF.